The rows below give T cell receptor beta chains drawn from one sample of a study of T cell changes during pregnancy in multiple sclerosis. Assay used: immunoSEQ multiplex PCR; TCRdb lists only in-frame clones, some missing. This table holds more than 85,000 clones, 80% to 95% found once. Sequencing was performed on peripheral blood, taken in the third trimester of pregnancy. The receptor set was obtained from a female donor in good health, enrolled as a control in a pregnancy study. Both conserved end residues are part of each CDR3. A D gene is named only where the DNA matches it firmly. Not every row has a clone size; where given, it reads once, few, many or a size class.

j_call d_call v_call clone_size cdr3_aa cdr3_nt
TRBJ2-3 - TRBV18 - CASSPPTSSDTQYF TGTGCCAGCTCACCACCCACTAGCAGCGATACGCAGTATTTT
TRBJ2-1 TRBD1 TRBV9 - CASSAGDRGRSNKQFF TGTGCCAGCAGCGCGGGGGACAGGGGGCGCAGCAATAAGCAGTTCTTC
TRBJ2-5 TRBD2 TRBV27 once CASSLRRLAGGPGETQYF TGTGCCAGCAGTTTAAGGCGACTAGCGGGAGGGCCGGGAGAGACCCAGTACTTC
TRBJ2-6 TRBD1 TRBV19 once CASRNTLTGAGANVLTF TGTGCCAGTCGTAACACTTTGACAGGGGCTGGGGCCAACGTCCTGACTTTC
TRBJ2-7 - TRBV10-3 once CAISEAGNYYEQYF TGTGCCATCAGTGAGGCGGGAAACTACTACGAGCAGTACTTC
TRBJ2-7 TRBD1 TRBV18 - CASSPDRGPSYEQYF TGTGCCAGCTCACCCGACAGGGGGCCCTCCTACGAGCAGTACTTC
TRBJ2-3 TRBD2 TRBV7-2 - CASSQAGAQYF TGTGCCAGCAGTCAGGCGGGGGCGCAGTATTTT
TRBJ2-7 TRBD2 TRBV11-2 - CASSLGLVSYEQYF TGTGCCAGCAGCCTTGGACTAGTTTCCTACGAGCAGTACTTC
TRBJ2-7 TRBD2 TRBV4-1 - CASSPSGGTYEQYF TGCGCCAGCAGCCCTAGCGGGGGAACCTACGAGCAGTACTTC
TRBJ2-7 - TRBV7-9 - CASSLVTTNYEQYF TGTGCCAGCAGCTTAGTGACTACCAACTACGAGCAGTACTTC
TRBJ1-2 TRBD1 TRBV7-2 - CASSPLGDRVGYTF TGTGCCAGCAGCCCCCTGGGGGACAGGGTTGGCTACACCTTC
TRBJ1-4 - TRBV11-2 - CASSFSGRGANEKLFF TGTGCCAGCAGCTTTAGTGGCAGGGGAGCTAATGAAAAACTGTTTTTT
TRBJ1-1 - TRBV5-6 few CASTQGLLNTEAFF TGTGCCAGCACCCAGGGACTGCTGAACACTGAAGCTTTCTTT
TRBJ2-1 TRBD2 TRBV5-4 - CASSSTSGYGDEQFF TGTGCCAGCAGCTCTACTAGCGGCTATGGGGATGAGCAGTTCTTC
TRBJ1-3 TRBD1 TRBV2 - CASRFLQGVPGNTIYF TGTGCCAGCAGATTTTTACAGGGGGTCCCTGGAAACACCATATATTTT
TRBJ1-1 TRBD1 TRBV2 - CASNDRARWAFF TGTGCCAGCAATGACAGGGCGCGTTGGGCTTTCTTT
TRBJ2-1 TRBD2 TRBV5-1 once CASTTSGGYNEQFF TGCGCCAGCACAACTAGCGGAGGGTACAATGAGCAGTTCTTC
TRBJ2-3 TRBD1 TRBV7-7 once CASSRLGSAGGSDTQYF TGTGCCAGCAGCCGATTGGGTTCGGCAGGGGGCTCAGATACGCAGTATTTT
TRBJ2-2 TRBD2 TRBV7-2 - CASSSQLAGAGELFF TGTGCCAGCAGCTCCCAACTAGCGGGGGCCGGGGAGCTGTTTTTT
TRBJ2-1 - TRBV5-6 - CASSLAAWAIISTEQFF TGTGCCAGCAGCCTGGCGGCTTGGGCAATCATTAGTACTGAGCAGTTCTTC
TRBJ2-5 TRBD2 TRBV29-1 - CSVSTSGGFQETQYF TGCAGCGTGTCGACTAGCGGGGGTTTCCAAGAGACCCAGTACTTC
TRBJ2-7 - TRBV20-1 - CTTGSTYEQYF TGCACCACGGGTTCCACCTACGAGCAGTACTTC
TRBJ2-3 TRBD2 TRBV11-2 - CASSLRAGGSTDTQYF TGTGCCAGCAGCTTACGGGCGGGAGGTTCAACAGATACGCAGTATTTT
TRBJ1-5 TRBD1 TRBV6-1 - CASSNRQGGQPQHF TGTGCCAGCAGTAACCGACAGGGCGGTCAGCCCCAGCATTTT
TRBJ2-7 TRBD1 TRBV5-1 - CASSPGDSSYEQYF TGCGCCAGCAGCCCAGGGGACAGCAGCTACGAGCAGTACTTC
TRBJ2-5 - TRBV7-2 - CASSYRAQETQYF TGTGCCAGCAGCTACAGGGCTCAAGAGACCCAGTACTTC
TRBJ2-7 TRBD1 TRBV2 - CATQIGTDLYEQYF TGTGCCACCCAAATAGGGACAGACCTTTACGAGCAGTACTTC
TRBJ1-5 - TRBV6-5 once CASSPSLGGNQPQHF TGTGCCAGCAGTCCCTCTTTAGGGGGCAATCAGCCCCAGCATTTT
TRBJ2-3 TRBD1 TRBV28 - CASSLWTGGGGSTDTQYF TGTGCCAGCAGTTTATGGACAGGGGGCGGCGGTAGCACAGATACGCAGTATTTT
TRBJ2-7 - TRBV5-4 - CASSSRQDLGEQYF TGTGCCAGCAGCTCCCGACAGGATTTAGGGGAGCAGTACTTC